This T cell receptor beta chain was obtained from a study of T cell clonotyping in hematopoietic cell transplantation. Method: immunoSEQ multiplex PCR; TCRdb's copy keeps in-frame clones and lacks some. The sample records about 5,100 clones, less than 35% being singletons. Overall study results and limits: At the given depth, recipient repertoires were over 95% de novo clonotypes.

The CDR3 is 13 residues long. CDR1 and CDR2 (germline): GTSNPN, SVGIG (reference sequence). Noted time point: recipient sample about 28 days before transplant, after cytoreduction. As for this clone: The target antigen is unknown.

This TCR was recovered from a man aged 45 to 65 with myelofibrosis. Some clones in this sample may be carry-over from other donors' samples. This specimen was peripheral blood mononuclear cells, taken before stem cell transplant. This chain uses TRBV30 with TRBJ1-5; 9 bases match TRBD1. The CDR3 here is CYWTGDSNQPQHF. The CDR3 DNA reads TGTTACTGGACAGGGGATAGCAATCAGCCCCAGCATTTT.